This entry concerns a single T cell receptor (beta chain). What it binds is not known. Sequenced by immunoSEQ multiplex PCR; TCRdb stores in-frame clones only, minus some. The table has about 59,000 clones, about 88% seen once; the top ten hold 5% to 6.5%. The sample comes from a study of T cell responses to AZD1222 COVID-19 vaccine. The CDR3 contains 13 residues. V lost 5 bases to trimming and J lost 2 bases, with 6 bases between them. From germline, CDR1 is MNHEY and CDR2 SMNVEV (reference sequence). Study findings and constraints: The donors showed a predominance of white British ancestry and of females, with possible underestimation of clonal diversity. The span of vaccine-associated CD4 TCRs extended across spike, with dominance at 160-218 and 743-854.

The input for sequencing was peripheral blood, taken 28 days after the second AZD1222 dose. This sequence originates from an adult who received the AZD1222 COVID-19 vaccine. The chain is built from TRBV27 and TRBJ2-2; D call uncertain. For the CDR3, the DNA is TGTGCCAGCAGTCCAGTTAACACCGGGGAGCTGTTTTTT. This translates into CASSPVNTGELFF.